What follows is one T cell receptor beta chain and its context. This sample was included in a study of blood T cell repertoires in COVID-19. About the study: Sources were T cells, B-cell-depleted T cells, or PBMCs; the material itself was cDNA or gDNA.

V dropped 10 bases and J dropped 1; count of bases not matched to a gene: 5. Germline CDR1 reads MDHEN; CDR2 reads SYDVKM. The CDR3 has 13 amino acids. Profiled with immunoSEQ multiplex PCR; TCRdb holds only in-frame clones, not every one. The sample yields about 60,000 clones, around 80% seen once. The sample was peripheral blood. The chain links TRBV28 to TRBJ2-3; TRBD1 agrees at 7 bases. This TCR came from a man aged 80 or over with acute or convalescent COVID-19. The CDR3 reads CATRDSRTDTQYF. The CDR3 bases are TGTGCCACCCGGGACAGCCGCACAGATACGCAGTATTTT.